A single sample gave rise to the 20 T cell receptor beta chains below, sequenced in a study of T cell responses to AZD1222 COVID-19 vaccine. Repertoires were generated with immunoSEQ multiplex PCR, while TCRdb's copy carries only in-frame clones and drops some. The sample has approximately 260,000 clones, 85% to 95% seen once. The sequencing here drew on peripheral blood, taken on day 0 of AZD1222 vaccination. These receptors were obtained from an adult in good health.

A few counts support this clone. V and J are TRBV4-2 and TRBJ2-7; D is perhaps TRBD1 or TRBD2 (5 bases each). The CDR3 is 16 amino acids. V was pared by 0 bases and J by 0 bases, with 12 bases between. CDR1 and CDR2 (germline): LGHNA, YNFKEQ. CDR3 sequence reads: CASSQEWGISSYEQYF. Written as DNA, the CDR3 is TGTGCCAGCAGCCAAGAGTGGGGGATCTCCTCCTACGAGCAGTACTTC.

This clone was observed a handful of times. This rearrangement joins TRBV9 to TRBJ1-3, with D maybe TRBD1 (5 bases). The CDR3 is 14 amino acids. V was trimmed by 4 bases and J by 0 bases, leaving 8 bases between them. Germline-derived CDR1 and CDR2 are SGDLS and YYNGEE. The CDR3 DNA is TGTGCCAGCAGCCCCAGGGCCTCTGGAAACACCATATATTTT. It is translated as CASSPRASGNTIYF. The variable domain in full, with the rest retrieved from reference TRBV9 and TRBJ1-3, is DSGVTQTPKHLITATGQRVTLRCSPRSGDLSVYWYQQSLDQGLQFLIQYYNGEERAKGNILERFSAQQFPDLHSELNLSSLELGDSALYFCASSPRASGNTIYFGEGSWLTVV.

The gene calls are TRBV4-3 and TRBJ2-7; D unclear. Trimming removed 0 bases from V and 2 bases from J, with 11 bases in between. This CDR3 has 15 residues. Germline V CDR1 and CDR2: LGHNA, YSLEER. The DNA of the CDR3 is TGCGCCAGCAGCCAAGATAGGAGACAAGCCTACGAGCAGTACTTC. It yields the protein CASSQDRRQAYEQYF.

The chain is built from TRBV9 and TRBJ1-1; D is possibly TRBD1 (5 bases). V gave up 3 bases and J gave up 1 base, with 13 bases separating them. Germline CDR1 and CDR2: SGDLS and YYNGEE. There are 15 residues in the CDR3. CDR3 nucleotides: TGTGCCAGCAGCGGGGGAGGGGATTGGAACACTGAAGCTTTCTTT. This translates into CASSGGGDWNTEAFF.

The CDR3 region has the DNA TGTGCCAGCAGTTTGGCTCGGGACTGGGCCATCGAGCCCCTCCACTTT. Translated, it gives CASSLARDWAIEPLHF. The genes are TRBV27 and TRBJ1-6; a weak D match, TRBD1 (5 bases). The CDR3 covers 16 residues. CDR1 and CDR2 from the germline V gene are MNHEY and SMNVEV (reference sequence). The ends were cut back, 3 bases at V and 13 bases at J, with 22 bases in the middle.

The sample holds one count of this clone. The J gene is TRBJ2-3, the V gene TRBV6-1; the D is unclear. This CDR3 is 15 amino acids long. The germline gives CDR1 MNHNS, CDR2 SASEGT. V lost 2 bases, J lost 0 bases, and 9 bases lay in between. CDR3 region: CASSENTASTDTQYF. The CDR3 bases are TGTGCCAGCAGTGAAAACACTGCTAGCACAGATACGCAGTATTTT.

This clone appeared a single time. The genes are TRBV6-7 and TRBJ2-2, with D possibly matching TRBD2 (6 bases). Being an ORF, TRBV6-7 has a function that is uncertain. V was cut by 0 bases and J by 3 bases, with 11 bases left in between. This CDR3 is built from 16 residues. The CDR3 loop is CASSYSEGGHTGELFF. In nucleotides, the CDR3 is TGTGCCAGCAGTTACTCGGAAGGAGGGCACACCGGGGAGCTGTTTTTT.

V is TRBV28 and J is TRBJ2-2; unclear D gene. V shed 4 bases and J shed 3 bases, with 9 bases lying between them. CDR3 size: 14 residues. From germline, CDR1 is MDHEN and CDR2 SYDVKM. CDR3 sequence: CASSSLGDTGELFF. The CDR3 bases are TGTGCCAGCAGTTCTCTTGGAGACACCGGGGAGCTGTTTTTT.

The chain recombines TRBV2 with TRBJ2-3, with TRBD2 identical over 9 bases. V lost 7 bases to trimming and J lost 0 bases; unmatched junction nucleotides: 8. The germline V gene has CDR1 SNHLY and CDR2 FYNNEI. CDR3 size: 16 residues. The chain's CDR3 is CASTEGLAPSTDTQYF. In nucleotides, the CDR3 is TGTGCCAGCACCGAAGGACTAGCGCCTAGCACAGATACGCAGTATTTT.

The CDR3 nucleotides read TGTGCCAGCAAAGGTACGCCCTACGAGCAGTACTTC. Protein: CASKGTPYEQYF. V gene TRBV27 combines with J gene TRBJ2-7; no clear D. The V gene's germline CDR1 is MNHEY and CDR2 SMNVEV (reference sequence). The CDR3 sequence is 12 residues long. Trimming removed 7 bases at V and 2 bases at J, with 9 bases between.

The genes are TRBV4-3 and TRBJ1-6; D possibly corresponds to TRBD1 (6 bases). Germline CDR1 is LGHNA and CDR2 is YSLEER. The CDR3 runs 15 residues. V was pared by 4 bases and J by 7 bases, with 14 bases between. CDR3 DNA sequence: TGCGCCAGCAGCCGTGGAGGGGGGACAAATTCACCCCTCCACTTT. This encodes CASSRGGGTNSPLHF.

The CDR3 sequence: CASRQGLNSPLHF. Written as DNA, the CDR3 is TGTGCCAGCAGACAGGGGCTTAATTCACCCCTCCACTTT. The V call is TRBV6-5, the J call TRBJ1-6; 7 positions agree with TRBD1. In germline, CDR1 is MNHEY, CDR2 SVGAGI. V gave up 6 bases and J gave up 6 bases; unmatched junction bases: 2. The CDR3 sequence is 13 residues long.

The V gene is TRBV6-5, the J gene TRBJ1-2; 9 bases line up with TRBD1. The V segment lost 0 bases and the J segment 6 bases; nucleotides outside the gene matches: 8. In germline, CDR1 is MNHEY, CDR2 SVGAGI. This CDR3 contains 16 residues. CDR3: CASSYSRGQGMNGYTF. Written as DNA, the CDR3 is TGTGCCAGCAGTTACTCGAGAGGACAGGGGATGAATGGCTACACCTTC.

This chain connects TRBV27 to TRBJ2-7, with 9 bases fitting TRBD2. Looked up from germline, CDR1 is MNHEY and CDR2 is SMNVEV (reference sequence). This CDR3 comprises 15 residues. V dropped 0 bases and J dropped 2; count of bases not matched to a gene: 2. The CDR3 DNA reads TGTGCCAGCAGTTTATCGCTAGCGGGAACCTACGAGCAGTACTTC. This gives the protein CASSLSLAGTYEQYF.

The gene calls are TRBV6-1 and TRBJ1-6; D gene unclear. This CDR3 is built from 15 residues. Trimming took 1 base from V and 10 from J, leaving 14 bases between them. Germline V lookup: CDR1 MNHNS, CDR2 SASEGT. The CDR3 reads CASSEGLAGNSPLHF. Here the CDR3 DNA reads TGTGCCAGCAGTGAAGGCCTGGCGGGAAACTCACCCCTCCACTTT.

This clone appeared a single time. The chain couples TRBV5-5 to TRBJ1-4; maybe TRBD1 (6 bases). CDR1 is SGHKS, CDR2 YYEKEE, per germline (reference sequence). The CDR3 sequence is 16 residues long. V lost 2 bases and J 3 bases, leaving 14 bases between the germline ends. The CDR3 nucleotides are TGTGCCAGCAGCTTCAATACCGGGACACCTAATGAAAAACTGTTTTTT. Residues: CASSFNTGTPNEKLFF.

The J gene is TRBJ2-7, the V gene TRBV7-9; D unclear. The CDR3 consists of 12 residues. Trimming left V 6 bases short and J 0 bases short, with 6 bases between. Germline CDR1 SEHNR, CDR2 FQNEAQ (reference sequence). The CDR3 spells CASSSSSYEQYF. For the CDR3, the DNA is TGTGCCAGCAGTTCAAGCTCCTACGAGCAGTACTTC.

The chain couples TRBV9 to TRBJ1-1; D is unresolved. The CDR3 consists of 13 residues. The V end was cut by 0 bases, the J end by 3 bases, with 6 bases between. CDR1 and CDR2 (germline): SGDLS, YYNGEE. CDR3 in amino acids: CASSVAGDTEAFF. CDR3 nucleotides: TGTGCCAGCAGCGTAGCTGGGGACACTGAAGCTTTCTTT.

Written as DNA, the CDR3 is TGCGCCAGCACCGACGGGAACACCGGGGAGCTGTTTTTT. Amino acid sequence: CASTDGNTGELFF. The J gene is TRBJ2-2, the V gene TRBV5-1; D not certain. V was trimmed by 6 bases and J by 1 base, leaving 7 bases between them. CDR3 length: 13 amino acids. The V gene's germline CDR1 is SGHRS and CDR2 YFSETQ.

There are a few counts of this clone. This chain connects TRBV6-4 to TRBJ2-1; 9 bases align to TRBD2. Germline V CDR1 and CDR2: MRHNA, SNTAGT. The J segment lost 8 bases and the V segment lost 0 bases, leaving 5 bases of the junction unmatched. This CDR3 has 15 amino acids. The CDR3, as DNA: TGTGCCAGCAGTGACTCGTTGCGGGGGGGAGATGAGCAGTTCTTC. It translates to CASSDSLRGGDEQFF.